There are many counts of the clone carrying this TCR beta chain. Its antigen is unknown. This record comes from a study of shared clonotypes between healthy human individuals. Method: immunoSEQ multiplex PCR; TCRdb's copy keeps in-frame clones and lacks some. Of 950,000 to 1,200,000 clones listed, around 77% are singletons. Study findings and constraints: Relative to their counterparts shared across all four donors, non-shared clonotypes exhibited diminished generation probabilities. When naive CD4 clonotypes were compared across a handful of donors, approximately 5% were shared.

V lost 4 bases and J 0 bases, leaving 11 bases between the germline ends. This CDR3 is 15 amino acids long. CDR1 SGHNT and CDR2 YYREEE come from the germline V gene (reference sequence). This sequence joins TRBV5-4 and TRBJ2-4, with D perhaps matching TRBD2 (5 bases). The origin of this receptor is a man aged 18 to 35 in good health. Some clones in this sample may be carry-over from other donors' samples. Material for sequencing was memory CD4+ T cells from PBMCs. As to subset: CD45RA-negative fraction. The chain's CDR3 is CASSPPGRAKNIQYF. CDR3 DNA: TGTGCCAGCAGCCCTCCTGGGAGAGCCAAAAACATTCAGTACTTC.